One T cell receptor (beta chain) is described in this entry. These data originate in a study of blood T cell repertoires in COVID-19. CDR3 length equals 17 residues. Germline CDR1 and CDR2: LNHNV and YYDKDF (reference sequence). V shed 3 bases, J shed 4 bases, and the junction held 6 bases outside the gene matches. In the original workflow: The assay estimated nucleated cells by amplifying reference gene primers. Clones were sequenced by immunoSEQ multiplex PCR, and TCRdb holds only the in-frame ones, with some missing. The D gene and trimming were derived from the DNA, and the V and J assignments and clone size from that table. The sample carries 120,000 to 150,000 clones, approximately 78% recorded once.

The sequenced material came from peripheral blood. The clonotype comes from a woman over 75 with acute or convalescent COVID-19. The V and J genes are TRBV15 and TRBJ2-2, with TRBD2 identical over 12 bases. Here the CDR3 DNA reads TGTGCCACCAGCAGCCAAGGACTAGCGGGGCTCACCGGGGAGCTGTTTTTT. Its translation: CATSSQGLAGLTGELFF.